The 23 T cell receptor beta chains reported below all come from one sample, sequenced in a study of Graves' ophthalmopathy and Graves' hyperthyroidism. RNA transcripts were the template, and TCR beta CDR3 regions were amplified from them. The library came from an HTBI-primed first-round RT-PCR and a second-round multiplex PCR. MiXCR, run by TCRdb on the multiplex PCR reads, gives a single entry per CDR3 protein. The sample has 650,000 to 900,000 distinct CDR3 sequences, 40% seen once. Source material: peripheral blood. These receptors were collected from an adult man with Graves' ophthalmopathy.

In the case of this clonotype: A much larger clone lies one base from this, so it may be a read error. The chain couples TRBV11-1 to TRBJ2-2; D is undetermined. V lost 4 bases and J 7 bases, leaving 13 bases between the germline ends. Germline CDR1 and CDR2: SGHAT and FQDESV (reference sequence). The CDR3 runs to 14 residues. CDR3 DNA sequence: TGTGCCAGCAGCTCAGCACGCCAGGTCGGGGAGCTGTTTTTT. Encoded protein: CASSSARQVGELFF.

There are many counts of this clonotype. This chain connects TRBV7-2 to TRBJ2-7, with TRBD2 matching 11 bases. Germline CDR1 and CDR2: SGHTA and FQGNSA. The CDR3 runs to 13 residues. V lost 5 bases to trimming and J lost 6 bases; unmatched junction nucleotides: 3. CDR3: CASSTSGSVEQYF. In nucleotides, the CDR3 is TGTGCCAGCAGCACTAGCGGGAGTGTCGAGCAGTACTTC.

This clonotype showed up many times. The genes are TRBV29-1 and TRBJ1-2; D is undetermined. Germline V gene data show CDR1 as SQVTM and CDR2 as ANQGSEA. This CDR3 is built from 14 residues. Deletions cut 0 bases from V and 7 bases from J, with 15 bases between. CDR3 in amino acids: CSVEDSLSLRGYTF. In nucleotides, the CDR3 is TGCAGCGTTGAAGATTCCCTTTCCTTACGTGGCTACACCTTC.

This chain joins TRBV28 and TRBJ2-7; 8 bases are shared with TRBD1. Germline V gives CDR1 MDHEN, CDR2 SYDVKM. The CDR3 spans 13 residues. V was clipped by 2 bases and J by 8 bases; unmatched bases: 5. In DNA form, the CDR3 reads TGTGCCAGCAGTTTACAGGGGGCTATCAAGCAGTACTTC. Residues: CASSLQGAIKQYF.

Only a few counts were recorded for this clonotype. The chain couples TRBV25-1 to TRBJ1-2; no reliable D call. V shed 5 bases and J shed 4 bases, with 17 bases lying between them. The CDR3 totals 15 residues. Germline V lookup: CDR1 MGHDK, CDR2 SYGVNS. This CDR3 is CASSFPLLGSYGYTF. CDR3 nucleotides: TGTGCCAGCAGTTTTCCCCTTTTGGGCAGCTATGGCTACACCTTC.

The chain links TRBV15 to TRBJ1-2, with D hard to call. Deletions cut 5 bases from V and 5 bases from J, with 12 bases between. CDR1 is LNHNV, CDR2 YYDKDF, per germline (reference sequence). The CDR3 is 13 amino acids. CDR3 sequence reads: CATSRGEVYGYTF. DNA for the CDR3: TGTGCCACCAGCCGCGGGGAAGTTTATGGCTACACCTTC.

This clonotype was seen ten or more times. This chain joins TRBV6-6 and TRBJ2-7; 8 bases are a match to TRBD2. The CDR3 is 14 amino acids. Trimming took 7 bases from V and 2 from J; bases not matched to a gene: 7. Germline-derived CDR1 and CDR2 are MNHNY and SVGAGI (reference sequence). The DNA of the CDR3 is TGTGCCAGCACGGAGCGGGAGAGTCCCTACGAGCAGTACTTC. It codes for CASTERESPYEQYF.

Note on this clonotype: A much larger clone differs by one base, so this may be a read error. The V and J genes are TRBV5-1 and TRBJ2-7; no firm D call. Germline V gene sequence: CDR1 SGHRS, CDR2 YFSETQ. This CDR3 region has 12 residues. CDR3 DNA sequence: TGCGCCAGCAGCCTTCCTAGTGTCGAGCAGCACTTC. It yields the protein CASSLPSVEQHF.

This clonotype has at least ten counts. V gene TRBV15 combines with J gene TRBJ1-1; D is unresolved. With 0 bases removed from V and 4 bases from J, the gap between germline ends came to 9 bases. CDR3 length equals 14 residues. Germline V gives CDR1 LNHNV, CDR2 YYDKDF (reference sequence). The CDR3 reads CATSREIVSTEAFF. The CDR3 DNA sequence: TGTGCCACCAGCAGAGAGATTGTTAGCACTGAAGCTTTCTTT.

In this sample, this clonotype turned up a few times. The chain couples TRBV28 to TRBJ1-1; 9 bases fit TRBD1. CDR3 length equals 13 residues. Germline CDR1 MDHEN, CDR2 SYDVKM. J lost 6 bases, V lost 10 bases, and 9 bases had no gene match. CDR3: CATLSDRGPEAFF. The CDR3 DNA reads TGTGCCACCCTATCGGACAGGGGACCTGAAGCTTTCTTT. The full variable domain, in which reference TRBV28 and TRBJ1-1 provide the parts outside the CDR3, is DVKVTQSSRYLVKRTGEKVFLECVQDMDHENMFWYRQDPGLGLRLIYFSYDVKMKEKGDIPEGYSVSREKKERFSLILESASTNQTSMYLCATLSDRGPEAFFGQGTRLTVV.

This clonotype was detected only a few times. The chain combines TRBV6-5 with TRBJ2-7; 8 bases align to TRBD1. Unmatched junction bases numbered 5, after V lost 5 bases and J lost 2 bases. The CDR3 is 14 residues long. CDR1 and CDR2 from the germline V gene are MNHEY and SVGAGI. Here the CDR3 reads CASSEQGVTYEQYF. CDR3 nucleotides: TGTGCCAGCAGTGAACAGGGGGTCACCTACGAGCAGTACTTC.

This chain links TRBV2 with TRBJ2-5; D gene ambiguous. The CDR3 consists of 12 residues. V lost 1 base and J 3 bases, leaving 3 bases between the germline ends. CDR1 is SNHLY and CDR2 is FYNNEI in the germline V gene. CDR3 DNA sequence: TGTGCCAGCAGTGAAGAAGAAGAGACCCAGTACTTC. It yields the protein CASSEEEETQYF.

The rearrangement uses TRBV7-9 and TRBJ2-7, with D perhaps matching TRBD1 (6 bases). This CDR3 spans 14 amino acids. The germline gives CDR1 SEHNR, CDR2 FQNEAQ (reference sequence). V shed 1 base and J shed 5 bases, with 12 bases lying between them. CDR3 sequence reads: CASSLERGSDEQYF. CDR3 nucleotide sequence: TGTGCCAGCAGCTTAGAAAGGGGGTCGGACGAGCAGTACTTC.

The chain recombines TRBV20-1 with TRBJ1-2; 8 positions agree with TRBD1. CDR1 and CDR2 from the germline V gene are DFQATT and SNEGSKA (reference sequence). The CDR3 totals 12 residues. After removal of 5 bases from V and 5 bases from J, the junction contained 4 bases not matched to a gene. In DNA, the CDR3 is TGCAGTGCTCCGCAGGGGGCTTATGGCTACACCTTC. Translated, it gives CSAPQGAYGYTF.

This clonotype was recorded many times. Here the CDR3 DNA reads TGTGCCACCAGTGATGGAAGTCGAGAGACCCAGTACTTC. Translation: CATSDGSRETQYF. The chain joins TRBV24-1 to TRBJ2-5; no definite D call. The CDR3 loop spans 13 amino acids. Trimming pared 3 bases from V and 4 bases from J, leaving 8 bases between. The germline gives CDR1 KGHDR, CDR2 SFDVKD.

This clonotype was observed a few times. The CDR3 loop reads CASRKTGSLYEQYF. The CDR3 bases are TGTGCCAGCCGAAAGACGGGAAGTCTCTACGAGCAGTACTTC. This sequence joins TRBV2 and TRBJ2-7; TRBD2 is a possible D gene (5 bases). Germline loops: CDR1 SNHLY, CDR2 FYNNEI. Trimming left V 8 bases short and J 3 bases short, with 17 bases between. This CDR3 is 14 amino acids long.

In this sample, this clonotype turned up a few times. This CDR3 reads CASSLNGEGYTF. In DNA form, the CDR3 reads TGCGCCAGCAGCTTGAATGGGGAAGGCTACACCTTC. This sequence joins TRBV5-1 and TRBJ1-2, with no clear D. The germline gives CDR1 SGHRS, CDR2 YFSETQ. Trimming took off 1 base at V and 8 bases at J, with 9 bases between the two ends. There are 12 residues in the CDR3.

Comments on this clonotype: This may arise from a read error, as a much more abundant clone is one base away. The conserved phenylalanine or tryptophan is not found at the CDR3 terminus, so this likely reflects a read error. The chain is built from TRBV7-9 and TRBJ1-1; D unresolved. V lost 5 bases to trimming and J lost 7 bases, with 14 bases between them. This CDR3 contains 13 residues. CDR1 SEHNR and CDR2 FQNEAQ come from the germline V gene (reference sequence). The CDR3 DNA is TGTGCCAGCAGCATTAAGGGCGCGGGTGAAGCTTTCTCT. Translation gives CASSIKGAGEAFS.

This clonotype appeared once. This chain uses TRBV7-2 with TRBJ2-5; 7 bases are a match to TRBD1. The J call may be incorrect, as the DNA end agrees better with TRBJ2-1. The CDR3 length is 14 residues. Germline CDR1 is SGHTA and CDR2 is FQGNSA. This CDR3 is CASSEGAGIDEQFF. As DNA, the CDR3 is TGTGCCAGCAGCGAGGGGGCAGGGATTGATGAGCAGTTCTTC.

On this clonotype: One junction end disagrees with the germline gene, perhaps due to a read error. The rearrangement uses TRBV9 and TRBJ2-7; 7 bases are shared with TRBD1. The length of the CDR3 is 14 residues. Germline V CDR1 and CDR2: SGDLS, YYNGEE. The CDR3 loop is CASSARDSSHEQYF. Here the CDR3 DNA reads TGTGCCAGCAGCGCTAGGGACAGCTCCCACGAGCAGTACTTC. Together with reference TRBV9 and TRBJ2-7, the CDR3 gives the full variable domain: DSGVTQTPKHLITATGQRVTLRCSPRSGDLSVYWYQQSLDQGLQFLIQYYNGEERAKGNILERFSAQQFPDLHSELNLSSLELGDSALYFCASSARDSSHEQYFGPGTRLTVT.

This clonotype was counted ten times or more. J is TRBJ2-7 and V is TRBV13; D perhaps matches TRBD2 (7 bases). This CDR3 region has 12 residues. From germline, CDR1 is PRHDT and CDR2 FYEKMQ (reference sequence). The ends were cut back, 5 bases at V and 6 bases at J, with 11 bases in the middle. The DNA of the CDR3 is TGTGCCAGCAGCCGGAGGGGGGGCGAGCAGTACTTC. This sequence encodes CASSRRGGEQYF.

This clonotype was seen at least ten times. This chain links TRBV20-1 with TRBJ2-7, with TRBD2 matching 11 bases. There are 13 residues in the CDR3. V was clipped by 5 bases and J by 4 bases; unmatched bases: 4. Germline values: CDR1 DFQATT, CDR2 SNEGSKA (reference sequence). The CDR3 sequence is CSAPSSGGYEQYF. DNA of the CDR3: TGCAGTGCTCCGTCTAGCGGGGGGTACGAGCAGTACTTC.

This clonotype was seen ten or more times. This chain connects TRBV7-2 to TRBJ1-5; no firm D call. Trimming cost V 2 bases and J 6 bases, with 8 bases left between them. Germline V gene lookup returns CDR1 SGHTA and CDR2 FQGNSA. The CDR3 loop spans 13 amino acids. The CDR3 is CASSLSFRQPQHF. CDR3 in DNA: TGTGCCAGCAGCTTATCTTTTCGTCAGCCCCAGCATTTT.